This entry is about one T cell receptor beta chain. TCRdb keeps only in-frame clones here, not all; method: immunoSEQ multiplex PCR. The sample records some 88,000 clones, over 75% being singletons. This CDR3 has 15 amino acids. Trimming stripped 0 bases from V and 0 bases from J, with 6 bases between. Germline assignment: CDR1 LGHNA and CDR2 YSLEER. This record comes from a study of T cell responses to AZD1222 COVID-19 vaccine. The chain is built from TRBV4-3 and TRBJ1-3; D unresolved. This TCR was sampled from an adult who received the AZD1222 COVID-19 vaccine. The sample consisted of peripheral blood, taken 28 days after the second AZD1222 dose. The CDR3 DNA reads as TGCGCCAGCAGCCAAGACAAGCGCTCTGGAAACACCATATATTTT. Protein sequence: CASSQDKRSGNTIYF.